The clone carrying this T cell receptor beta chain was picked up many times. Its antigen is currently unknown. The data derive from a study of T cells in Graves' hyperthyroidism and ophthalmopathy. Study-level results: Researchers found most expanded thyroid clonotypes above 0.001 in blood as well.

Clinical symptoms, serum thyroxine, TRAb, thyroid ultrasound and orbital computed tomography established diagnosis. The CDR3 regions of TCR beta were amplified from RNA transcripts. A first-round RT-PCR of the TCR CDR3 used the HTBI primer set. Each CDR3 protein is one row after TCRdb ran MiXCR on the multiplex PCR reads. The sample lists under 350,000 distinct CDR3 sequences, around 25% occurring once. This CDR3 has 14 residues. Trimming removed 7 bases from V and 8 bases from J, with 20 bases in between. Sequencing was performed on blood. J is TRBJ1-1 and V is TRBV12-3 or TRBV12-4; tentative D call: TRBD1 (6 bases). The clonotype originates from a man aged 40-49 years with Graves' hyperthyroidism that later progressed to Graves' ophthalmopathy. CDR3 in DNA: TGTGCCAGCAAACGACAGGAGGCCGTTACGGAAGCTTTCTTT. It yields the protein CASKRQEAVTEAFF.